The TCR beta chain under discussion was sequenced for a study of vaccination effects on CD4 cells after COVID-19 (dated by TCRdb to about 2022). About the full investigation: The ViraFEST assay stimulated PBMC with viral peptide pools and then used TCR sequencing to identify antigen-specific CD4+ T cell clonotypes by expansion. Samples were taken from three convalescent patients early (day +14) and late (day +241, +227, +161 respectively) after vaccination. Post-vaccine samples across the study were collected a median of 72 days after the second dose, with a range of 14 to 241. About 1.8 million PBMC per well were cultured with about 9.6 ug/ml peptides in IMDM containing roughly 5% human AB serum, approximately 10 IU/ml IL-2 and gentamicin. SARS-CoV-2 spike-specific CD4+ TCR repertoires from before and after mRNA vaccination were compared in COVID-19 convalescent patients and in infection-naive vaccine recipients. A total of 10 COVID-19 convalescent patients and a few SARS-CoV-2-naive healthy vaccine recipients were included in the full study. The Oncomine TCR Beta short-read assay on an Illumina iSeq 100 was used to sequence cultures from other donors in the study.

Note on this clone: No antigen is known for it. Per-nucleotide qualities are absent, and no much larger clonotype sits a single base away.

Taken from cysteine to phenylalanine, the CDR3 has 13 residues. Only the CDR3 DNA stays, 39 bases, in frame from base 1. V is cut by 6 bases and J by 4 bases, and the space between the germline ends is 12 bases. Via the germline V gene, CDR1 is SNHLY and CDR2 FYNNEI. After around 11 days of culture, CD4+ T cells were isolated with the EasySep CD4+ T cell isolation kit. Convalescent patients had PCR-confirmed SARS-CoV-2 infection between March and December 2020, before Alpha, Beta and Delta variants emerged in the United States. Each participant received two doses of an mRNA SARS-CoV-2 vaccine, either BNT162b2 or mRNA-1273. Half of the culture medium was replaced with fresh IL-2-containing medium on days 3 and 7. Each peptide stimulation condition was cultured in triplicate wells unless otherwise noted. Using Ficoll-Paque Plus gradient centrifugation, PBMC were separated from whole blood and then either used fresh or cryopreserved at -140C. The QIAamp micro DNA kit was used to extract genomic DNA from the cultured CD4+ T cells.

Broader findings and caveats from the paper: For convalescent patients, new clones induced by the vaccine made up most of the post-vaccine spike-reactive repertoire, and these new clones were largely distinct from the clones induced by infection. Limitations of the study were the small number of convalescent patients and the absence of early post-infection timepoints. Clones induced by infection and clones induced by vaccination both contracted markedly at late timepoints after vaccination, which fits with T cell responses waning over time.

The receptor library was made with the immunoSEQ multiplex PCR assay. TCR beta CDR3 sequencing was performed on DNA from the cultured, isolated CD4+ T cells. The paper's processing steps were these. The analysis removed non-productive TCR sequences, trimmed reads to the CDR3 region, and retained only CDR3s that were 7 or more amino acids long. Antigen-specific clonotypes were identified with the MANAFEST web app by comparing expansion in peptide wells against reference cultures. To be called positive, a clone needed expansion at FDR<0.05 compared with the reference and with all other wells, an odds ratio greater than 5, and a frequency greater than 0.1% in two replicate wells. Cross-reactive clonotypes were defined as significantly expanded in SARS-CoV-2 spike wells and in at least one common cold coronavirus spike condition. CDR3 similarity was assessed by Levenshtein distance with the stringdist R package, and unrooted trees were built with ape in R 3.6.1. TCRdb's version of the immuneACCESS table is confined to in-frame rearrangements and falls short of the full clone set. An unresolved V gene accounts for under half of the shortfall where checked; the remainder is of unknown origin. For V, J and clone size, that table is used; D and trimming come from the DNA. In all, the sample holds roughly 46,000 clones, and 65% to 75% of those were seen once. The ten top clones hold 5.4% of the sample.

The chain is made from TRBV2 and TRBJ1-2, with an unclear D gene assignment. This sequence was found in a human donor who had a prior SARS-CoV-2 infection. This sample comprised CD4+ T cells from PBMCs cultured without peptide, obtained after COVID-19 vaccination. The CDR3 region reads CASSPDGIYGYTF. At the DNA level, the sequence is TGTGCCAGCAGCCCCGACGGCATCTATGGCTACACCTTC.